Detailed here is one T cell receptor beta chain. Antigen: not known. The assay was immunoSEQ multiplex PCR, and TCRdb's table has in-frame clones only and misses some. The sample has 6,500 to 8,000 clones, about 72% seen once. The V gene end was trimmed by 4 bases and the J gene end by 3 bases; junction bases not matched to a gene: 10. Germline V CDR1 and CDR2: SGHRS, YFSETQ. This CDR3 is built from 17 residues. These data are taken from a study of neoadjuvant nivolumab and ipilimumab in lung cancer. Looking at the study overall: The combination arm added day-1 ipilimumab 1 mg/kg to nivolumab 3 mg/kg on days 1, 15, 29. Study-level findings and limits: TCR richness and clonality were higher in tumors than adjacent uninvolved lung.

V is TRBV5-1 and J is TRBJ2-1; 10 nucleotides line up with TRBD2. The sample was tumor tissue, taken after neoadjuvant nivolumab, alone or with ipilimumab, at or shortly before surgery. The TCR originated in an adult with non-small cell lung cancer. CDR3 residues: CASSKLATSGNYNEQFF. The CDR3 DNA is TGCGCCAGCAGCAAACTGGCTACTAGCGGGAACTACAATGAGCAGTTCTTC.